This T cell receptor beta chain is from a study of monozygotic twins with cystic fibrosis. As for the study in general: Library input was around 3.1 micrograms of fragmented DNA, with roughly 15 PCR cycles. The study, taken as a whole, reports: Monozygotic CF twins shared more identical nucleotide clonotypes than unrelated patients. J usage was most co-twin-similar in 8 of 16 pairs, V in 13. Median Simpson clonality of 0.0095 suggested naive T cells predominated.

Produced via immunoSEQ multiplex PCR; TCRdb's table is partial and in-frame only. The sample yields about 14,000 clones, nearly 99% seen once. The CDR3 is 17 residues long. V was trimmed by 4 bases and J by 4 bases, leaving 22 bases between them. Germline V gene lookup returns CDR1 SNHLY and CDR2 FYNNEI. Remarks on this clone: Its antigen is undetermined.

This clonotype was obtained from a girl aged 2 to 9 with cystic fibrosis. The chain has TRBV2 and TRBJ2-5; maybe TRBD1 (6 bases). Material: blood. CDR3 sequence (DNA): TGTGCCAGCAGTGCCACACCAGGGGTCTCAAGTAGAGAGACCCAGTACTTC. Protein: CASSATPGVSSRETQYF. The variable domain in full, with the rest retrieved from reference TRBV2 and TRBJ2-5, is EPEVTQTPSHQVTQMGQEVILRCVPISNHLYFYWYRQILGQKVEFLVSFYNNEISEKSEIFDDQFSVERPDGSNFTLKIRSTKLEDSAMYFCASSATPGVSSRETQYFGPGTRLLVL.